This T cell receptor beta chain was retrieved from a study of blood T cell repertoires in COVID-19. Libraries were prepared by immunoSEQ multiplex PCR; TCRdb keeps only in-frame clonotypes and omits some of them. The repertoire holds about 95,000 clones, with roughly 90% as singletons. This CDR3 is built from 16 residues. Germline V gene sequence: CDR1 MNHNY, CDR2 SVGAGI (reference sequence). Losses at the gene ends were 6 bases for V and 8 bases for J; bases not matched to a gene: 8. The gene calls are TRBV6-6 and TRBJ2-4; 15 nucleotides line up with TRBD2. The clonotype originates from a man aged 55 to 70 with COVID-19, enrolled during active disease. Sequencing was done on a sample of peripheral blood. The CDR3 region is CASSPRTSGRGDIQYF. CDR3 nucleotides: TGTGCCAGCAGCCCCCGGACTAGCGGGAGGGGGGACATTCAGTACTTC.